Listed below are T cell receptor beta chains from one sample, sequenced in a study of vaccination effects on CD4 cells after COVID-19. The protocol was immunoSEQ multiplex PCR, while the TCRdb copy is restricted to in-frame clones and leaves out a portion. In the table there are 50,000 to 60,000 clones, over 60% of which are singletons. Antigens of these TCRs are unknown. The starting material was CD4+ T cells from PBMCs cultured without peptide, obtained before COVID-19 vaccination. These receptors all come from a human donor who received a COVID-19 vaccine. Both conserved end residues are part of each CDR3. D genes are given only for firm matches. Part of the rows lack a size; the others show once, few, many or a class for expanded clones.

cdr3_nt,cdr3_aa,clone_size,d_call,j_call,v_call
TGTGCCAGCCAATGGGACCGGGTCGCAGATACGCAGTATTTT,CASQWDRVADTQYF,few,.,TRBJ2-3,TRBV2
TGTGCCACCAGTGATATATCCAGGCGAGTCGGGGACCACAATGAGCAGTTCTTC,CATSDISRRVGDHNEQFF,once,.,TRBJ2-1,TRBV24-1
TGTGCCAGCTCACGTACAGAAAGTCCCAGTTCACCCCTCCACTTT,CASSRTESPSSPLHF,few,.,TRBJ1-6,TRBV18
TGTGCCAGCTCACCTCAGGGGGGTGACAAAAACATTCAGTACTTC,CASSPQGGDKNIQYF,.,.,TRBJ2-4,TRBV18
TGCGCCAGCAGCTTGTTCGGGACAGGGGATATAGCTTTCTTT,CASSLFGTGDIAFF,.,TRBD1,TRBJ1-1,TRBV5-1
TGTGCCAGCAGCTTAGGACTAGCGGGGACCCGCCCTAGCACAGATACGCAGTATTTT,CASSLGLAGTRPSTDTQYF,.,TRBD2,TRBJ2-3,TRBV7-2
TGTGCCACCAGTGTCAAGCGGGACAGCTCCTACAATGAGCAGTTCTTC,CATSVKRDSSYNEQFF,.,.,TRBJ2-1,TRBV24-1
TGTGCCAGCTCATGGACAGTTAGCAATCAGCCCCAGCATTTT,CASSWTVSNQPQHF,.,.,TRBJ1-5,TRBV18
TGTGCCAGCAGTTACGGCGGGAGCTCCTATAATTCACCCCTCCACTTT,CASSYGGSSYNSPLHF,.,.,TRBJ1-6,TRBV6-5
TGTGCCAGCAGCACAAAAGGGGATTCACCCCTCCACTTT,CASSTKGDSPLHF,.,.,TRBJ1-6,TRBV7-2
TGTGTCACCGGGACTACCTACAATGAGCAGTTCTTC,CVTGTTYNEQFF,.,TRBD2,TRBJ2-1,TRBV28
TGTGCCAGCAGCTTGTCCGGGACGGTTAACTATGGCTACACCTTC,CASSLSGTVNYGYTF,few,.,TRBJ1-2,TRBV5-6
TGCGCCAGCAGCCAACCTACAGGGGGCGCAAACTATGGCTACACCTTC,CASSQPTGGANYGYTF,.,TRBD1,TRBJ1-2,TRBV4-1
TGTGCCAGCAGCCGCGGACTAGCGGCGGGCGGGGAGCTGTTTTTT,CASSRGLAAGGELFF,.,TRBD2,TRBJ2-2,TRBV11-3
TGTGCCAGCAGCCCTGGGACTAGTGGGGAGACCCAGTACTTC,CASSPGTSGETQYF,.,TRBD2,TRBJ2-5,TRBV7-3
TGTGCCAGCAGCCAAGACAGGAGGCGGATGAACACTGAAGCTTTCTTT,CASSQDRRRMNTEAFF,.,.,TRBJ1-1,TRBV3-1/TRBV3-2
TGTGCCACCAGCAGAGGGACAGGGGGCGGACTAGCGGGGGCAGAGACCCAGTACTTC,CATSRGTGGGLAGAETQYF,.,TRBD2,TRBJ2-5,TRBV15
TGTGCCAGCAGCGCAACAGGGGGTATTTCACCCCTCCACTTT,CASSATGGISPLHF,few,TRBD1,TRBJ1-6,TRBV14
TGTGCCAGCGAGGAGGCTGGGTTTGGCACCGGGGAGCTGTTTTTT,CASEEAGFGTGELFF,.,.,TRBJ2-2,TRBV7-3
TGTGCCAGCAGTTTGATGACAGGGATTCCCTATGGCTACACCTTC,CASSLMTGIPYGYTF,once,TRBD1,TRBJ1-2,TRBV2
TGTGCCAGCAGCTTAGGGACAGGCTTCGGGGCCAACGTCCTGACTTTC,CASSLGTGFGANVLTF,.,TRBD1,TRBJ2-6,TRBV11-3
TGTGCCATCAGTGAGGCGCCGGGACAGGGTCTCTTAGGTGGCTACACCTTC,CAISEAPGQGLLGGYTF,.,TRBD1,TRBJ1-2,TRBV10-3
TGTGCCAGCAGTTACTTGCCGGGACAGGGCGTATCTAAGGAGACCCAGTACTTC,CASSYLPGQGVSKETQYF,.,TRBD1,TRBJ2-5,TRBV6-2/TRBV6-3
TGTGCCAGCTCACCTAACTCAGGACACTCCCAGGGGTATGGCTACACCTTC,CASSPNSGHSQGYGYTF,.,.,TRBJ1-2,TRBV18
TGTGCCAGCAAATGGGTGGAAGGGGTTGGTGAGCAGTTCTTC,CASKWVEGVGEQFF,.,.,TRBJ2-1,TRBV6-5
TGTGCCAGCAGCCCTAGGACAGGGGTGAACTATGGCTACACCTTC,CASSPRTGVNYGYTF,.,TRBD1,TRBJ1-2,TRBV7-8
TGTGCCAGCAGCCAAGGGTTTTTCAATCAGCCCCAGCATTTT,CASSQGFFNQPQHF,.,.,TRBJ1-5,TRBV3-1/TRBV3-2
TGCGCCAGCAGCCAAGACCGCGGGGACAATCAGCCCCAGCATTTT,CASSQDRGDNQPQHF,.,.,TRBJ1-5,TRBV4-1
TGTGCCAGTAGTCCCGGAGTCGCGGTTGTCAAAAACATTCAGTACTTC,CASSPGVAVVKNIQYF,.,.,TRBJ2-4,TRBV19
TGCGCCAGCAGCTTGGCGACAGGGGTGTTCTTC,CASSLATGVFF,.,TRBD1,TRBJ2-1,TRBV5-1
TGCGCCAGCAGCAGACGAAATGTGCCTGAGCAGTTCTTC,CASSRRNVPEQFF,.,.,TRBJ2-1,TRBV5-1
TGTGCCAGCAGCGTAGGTAGCAATCAGCCCCAGCATTTT,CASSVGSNQPQHF,.,.,TRBJ1-5,TRBV9
TGTGCCAGCAGCTCGATCTGGGGAGCTAACTATGGCTACACCTTC,CASSSIWGANYGYTF,.,.,TRBJ1-2,TRBV6-1
TGTGCCTGGAGTCGGGACTTTGGGCAGTATTTT,CAWSRDFGQYF,.,.,TRBJ2-3,TRBV30
TGTGCCAGCAGTTACCCGGGGGACTATGGCTACACCTTC,CASSYPGDYGYTF,.,.,TRBJ1-2,TRBV6-5
TGTGCCAGCAGCTCCGGGACAGGAGAGTCTGGAAACACCATATATTTT,CASSSGTGESGNTIYF,.,TRBD1,TRBJ1-3,TRBV5-4
TGTGCTAGTGGTTTGTACCGCCAGGGGGCGACTGAGACCCAGTACTTC,CASGLYRQGATETQYF,.,TRBD1,TRBJ2-5,TRBV12-5
TGCGCCAGCAGCTTGGAGCAGGGGAACTATGGCTACACCTTC,CASSLEQGNYGYTF,few,.,TRBJ1-2,TRBV5-1
TGTGCCAGCAGTCGGGGACAGGGGAACCCCGACTATGGCTACACCTTC,CASSRGQGNPDYGYTF,once,TRBD1,TRBJ1-2,TRBV5-5
TGTGCCAGCAGAGTAGGGAATGGGGCCAACGTCCTGACTTTC,CASRVGNGANVLTF,.,.,TRBJ2-6,TRBV28
TGTGCCAGCAGCCAGGGATTGGGACTAGCGGGGGGCAGGAGCTCCTACAATGAGCAGTTCTTC,CASSQGLGLAGGRSSYNEQFF,.,TRBD2,TRBJ2-1,TRBV3-1/TRBV3-2
TGTGCCAGTAGTATAGGGCTAGCGGGTCCTAGCACAGATACGCAGTATTTT,CASSIGLAGPSTDTQYF,.,TRBD2,TRBJ2-3,TRBV19
TGTGCCAGCAGCTTAGTCCTGGACAGCTACAATGAGCAGTTCTTC,CASSLVLDSYNEQFF,.,.,TRBJ2-1,TRBV11-2
TGTGCCAGCAGTTTATGGTCCAGCCGGGCTTTCTTT,CASSLWSSRAFF,.,.,TRBJ1-1,TRBV28
TGTGCCAGCAGCTCCCCAAGATCGGATACGCAGTATTTT,CASSSPRSDTQYF,.,.,TRBJ2-3,TRBV7-3